Shown below are 10 T cell receptor beta chains from a single sample sequenced in a study of blood T cell repertoires in COVID-19. Produced via immunoSEQ multiplex PCR; TCRdb's table is partial and in-frame only. This sample yields over 130,000 clones, of which 65% to 90% are seen a single time; about 3.5% belongs to the top ten. The sample consisted of peripheral blood. Receptors were obtained from a man aged 65 to 85 with acute or convalescent COVID-19.

This CDR3 reads CASSLDSGTGVHNEQFF. CDR3 bases: TGTGCCAGCAGCCTCGACTCCGGGACAGGGGTCCACAATGAGCAGTTCTTC. The rearrangement links TRBV5-6 to TRBJ2-1; 10 bases match TRBD1. The length of the CDR3 is 17 residues. J was trimmed by 5 bases and V by 4 bases; bases with no gene match: 12. Germline CDR1 SGHDT, CDR2 YYEEEE.

CDR3 sequence: CASSFVGEETQYF. CDR3 coding DNA: TGCGCCAGCAGTTTCGTAGGGGAAGAGACCCAGTACTTC. This chain links TRBV5-1 with TRBJ2-5, with TRBD1 as a possible D gene (5 bases). The CDR3 spans 13 residues. V lost 5 bases, J lost 3 bases, and 11 bases lay in between. CDR1 and CDR2 from the germline V gene are SGHRS and YFSETQ.

The V call is TRBV28, the J call TRBJ1-4; D gene unclear. V was trimmed by 0 bases and J by 0 bases, leaving 11 bases between them. CDR3 size: 17 residues. CDR1 is MDHEN and CDR2 is SYDVKM in the germline V gene. The CDR3 DNA sequence: TGTGCCAGCAGTTTATGGGGTGAGGGTTCAACTAATGAAAAACTGTTTTTT. Encoded protein: CASSLWGEGSTNEKLFF.

The V and J genes are TRBV5-1 and TRBJ1-1; D not resolved. The CDR3 has 15 amino acids. The germline gives CDR1 SGHRS, CDR2 YFSETQ. Trimming stripped 0 bases from V and 1 base from J, with 10 bases between. Here the CDR3 reads CASSLASHPNTEAFF. CDR3 nucleotides: TGCGCCAGCAGCTTGGCGTCACACCCGAACACTGAAGCTTTCTTT.

In nucleotides, the CDR3 is TGTGCCAGCAGCCCCACTAGCGGGGATTACAATGAGCAGTTCTTC. This codes for CASSPTSGDYNEQFF. The gene calls are TRBV27 and TRBJ2-1; TRBD2 aligns across 10 bases. Germline V CDR1 and CDR2: MNHEY, SMNVEV (reference sequence). The junction had 6 bases not matched to a gene; V was cut back by 6 bases and J by 4 bases. The CDR3 sequence is 15 residues long.

The chain recombines TRBV7-3 with TRBJ1-1; D call uncertain. Trimming cost V 6 bases and J 4 bases, with 12 bases left between them. The CDR3 is made up of 13 amino acids. Germline CDR1 and CDR2: SGHTA and FQGTGA. CDR3 residues: CASRSRVITEAFF. The CDR3 nucleotides are TGTGCCAGCAGGTCCCGAGTAATCACTGAAGCTTTCTTT.

The J gene is TRBJ1-1, the V gene TRBV19; D not certain. The V and J ends lost 3 bases and 4 bases respectively, with 9 bases between them. Germline CDR1 is LNHDA and CDR2 is SQIVND (reference sequence). The CDR3 is 13 amino acids. CDR3 region: CASSMQTGTEAFF. The DNA of the CDR3 is TGTGCCAGTAGTATGCAAACGGGCACTGAAGCTTTCTTT.

The CDR3 nucleotides are TGTGCCAGCAGCTTGGCCACTAATGAAAAACTGTTTTTT. This sequence encodes CASSLATNEKLFF. The V gene is TRBV7-3, the J gene TRBJ1-4; D gene unclear. This CDR3 region has 13 residues. Per the germline V gene, CDR1 is SGHTA and CDR2 is FQGTGA. Trimming took 3 bases from V and 2 from J, leaving 4 bases between them.

This chain links TRBV3-1 (or the pseudogene TRBV3-2) with TRBJ1-2; 8 bases are a match to TRBD1. Germline V CDR1 and CDR2: LGHDT, YNNKEL (reference sequence). This CDR3 comprises 15 residues. The trim removed 1 base at V and 4 bases at J, leaving 5 bases unmatched. The CDR3 loop reads CASSQVDRGFYGYTF. DNA of the CDR3: TGTGCCAGCAGCCAAGTCGACAGGGGATTCTATGGCTACACCTTC.

This clone was seen once. The chain couples TRBV24-1 to TRBJ1-5; 8 bases align to TRBD1. CDR3 size: 19 residues. V lost 4 bases to trimming and J lost 0 bases; unmatched junction nucleotides: 13. CDR1 and CDR2 from the germline V gene are KGHDR and SFDVKD. The CDR3, as DNA: TGTGCCACCAGTGACGACTCCGGGACAGGTGCTTATAGCAATCAGCCCCAGCATTTT. Encoded protein: CATSDDSGTGAYSNQPQHF.